Below, 25 T cell receptor beta chains from the same sample are listed, as sequenced in a study of vaccination effects on CD4 cells after COVID-19. Before sequencing took place, the ViraFEST assay used viral peptide pools to expand antigen-specific CD4+ T cells. Culture lasted roughly 9 days before CD4+ T cell isolation. All vaccine recipients tested negative for nucleocapsid antibodies and had never contracted SARS-CoV-2 infection. These receptors lack a known antigen. Assay used: immunoSEQ multiplex PCR; TCRdb lists only in-frame clones, some missing. The sample yields roughly 21,000 clones, around 72% seen once. The sample consisted of CD4+ T cells from PBMCs cultured with HCoV-NL63 spike peptides, taken before COVID-19 vaccination. All receptors come from a human donor who received a COVID-19 vaccine.

The rearrangement joins TRBV5-1 to TRBJ2-2; TRBD2 might be the D (6 bases). The CDR3 is made up of 17 amino acids. The V end lost 0 bases, the J end lost 0 bases, and 12 bases lay between the germline ends. Looked up from germline, CDR1 is SGHRS and CDR2 is YFSETQ. The CDR3 region has the DNA TGCGCCAGCAGCTTGGCTGGTAGCGGAACGAACACCGGGGAGCTGTTTTTT. Residues: CASSLAGSGTNTGELFF.

The rearrangement joins TRBV2 to TRBJ1-1, with D unresolved. This CDR3 is 14 amino acids long. The germline gives CDR1 SNHLY, CDR2 FYNNEI. Trimming shortened V by 7 bases and J by 2 bases, and 14 bases separated the two germline ends. The CDR3 spells CASKNVRVNTEAFF. CDR3 nucleotide sequence: TGTGCCAGCAAAAACGTTAGGGTAAACACTGAAGCTTTCTTT.

Written as DNA, the CDR3 is TGTGCCAGCAGCCGAGGGACTGATTCTGGAAACACCATATATTTT. It codes for CASSRGTDSGNTIYF. The genes are TRBV4-2 and TRBJ1-3, with a possible D match to TRBD1 (5 bases). Trimming stripped 4 bases from V and 1 base from J, with 11 bases between. The CDR3 is made up of 15 amino acids. The germline gives CDR1 LGHNA, CDR2 YNFKEQ.

The chain couples TRBV7-2 to TRBJ2-7; TRBD1 matches 8 bases. This CDR3 comprises 14 residues. V gave up 2 bases and J gave up 2 bases; unmatched junction bases: 2. The germline gives CDR1 SGHTA, CDR2 FQGNSA. The CDR3 sequence: CASSLQTGAYEQYF. The CDR3 DNA reads TGTGCCAGCAGCTTACAGACAGGGGCCTACGAGCAGTACTTC.

The CDR3 DNA reads TGCGCCAGCAGCCAAGATCGGGGGATTAGTAATGAAAAACTGTTTTTT. Translation: CASSQDRGISNEKLFF. The chain uses TRBV4-1 and TRBJ1-4; D may be TRBD1 (5 bases). CDR3 length equals 16 residues. Germline V CDR1 and CDR2: MGHRA, YSYEKL. Trimming pared 0 bases from V and 4 bases from J, leaving 12 bases between.

V usage is TRBV30 and J usage is TRBJ1-1; D is unclear. Germline-derived CDR1 and CDR2 are GTSNPN and SVGIG (reference sequence). The CDR3 is 12 residues long. The ends were cut back, 3 bases at V and 4 bases at J, with 9 bases in the middle. CDR3 residues: CAWRRWGTEAFF. The CDR3 DNA sequence: TGTGCCTGGAGGCGGTGGGGCACTGAAGCTTTCTTT. The full variable domain, its missing parts supplied by reference TRBV30 and TRBJ1-1, is SQTIHQWPATLVQPVGSPLSLECTVEGTSNPNLYWYRQAAGRGLQLLFYSVGIGQISSEVPQNLSASRPQDRQFILSSKKLLLSDSGFYLCAWRRWGTEAFFGQGTRLTVV.

This clone appeared a few times. This chain links TRBV5-6 with TRBJ2-1; 10 nucleotides line up with TRBD2. The junction had 18 bases not matched to a gene; V was cut back by 2 bases and J by 7 bases. The CDR3 has 19 amino acids. Germline CDR1 and CDR2: SGHDT and YYEEEE. CDR3 coding DNA: TGTGCCAGCAGCTTCGGACGTAGCGGGAGGCCGCGGGAGGGAAATGAGCAGTTCTTC. It codes for CASSFGRSGRPREGNEQFF.

This chain uses TRBV5-4 with TRBJ2-3; TRBD2 matches at 8 bases. CDR3 length equals 14 residues. J was trimmed by 0 bases and V by 7 bases; bases with no gene match: 4. Germline V gives CDR1 SGHNT, CDR2 YYREEE (reference sequence). This CDR3 is CASAGGGSTDTQYF. In DNA, the CDR3 is TGTGCCAGCGCGGGGGGCGGAAGCACAGATACGCAGTATTTT.

V is TRBV6-4 and J is TRBJ2-2, with 14 bases fitting TRBD2. J gave up 3 bases and V 6 bases, and 0 bases lay outside the gene matches. The CDR3 runs to 15 residues. CDR1 and CDR2 from the germline V gene are MRHNA and SNTAGT. CDR3 in DNA: TGTGCCAGCAGGGGACTAGCGGGAGACACCGGGGAGCTGTTTTTT. Encoded protein: CASRGLAGDTGELFF.

This chain uses TRBV5-6 with TRBJ1-1, with TRBD1 as a possible D gene (5 bases). Trimming stripped 1 base from V and 4 bases from J, with 17 bases between. The CDR3 runs 16 residues. Germline V gene lookup returns CDR1 SGHDT and CDR2 YYEEEE. For the CDR3, the DNA is TGTGCCAGCAGCTTGTGGCAGGGCGGGAGATTCACTGAAGCTTTCTTT. As protein: CASSLWQGGRFTEAFF. Complete variable domain (other parts from reference TRBV5-6 and TRBJ1-1): DAGVTQSPTHLIKTRGQQVTLRCSPKSGHDTVSWYQQALGQGPQFIFQYYEEEERQRGNFPDRFSGHQFPNYSSELNVNALLLGDSALYLCASSLWQGGRFTEAFFGQGTRLTVV.

The chain recombines TRBV11-3 with TRBJ2-5; 10 bases match TRBD1. Germline V gives CDR1 SGHNT, CDR2 YENEEA. V was clipped by 5 bases and J by 5 bases; unmatched bases: 14. The CDR3 runs 17 residues. Here the CDR3 DNA reads TGTGCCAGCAGCGTCCCTGGGGGGACAGGGGTGGGGGAGACCCAGTACTTC. It specifies CASSVPGGTGVGETQYF.

The chain is built from TRBV12-5 and TRBJ2-6; D gene ambiguous. The V gene lost 5 bases and the J gene lost 0 bases, with 2 bases spanning the gap. In germline, CDR1 is LGHNT, CDR2 FRNRAP. The CDR3 is made up of 13 amino acids. The CDR3 nucleotides are TGTGCTAGTGGTAACTCTGGGGCCAACGTCCTGACTTTC. Encoded protein: CASGNSGANVLTF.

V and J are TRBV19 and TRBJ1-5; 9 nucleotides align to TRBD1. CDR1 and CDR2 from the germline V gene are LNHDA and SQIVND (reference sequence). The CDR3 runs to 15 residues. After removal of 4 bases from V and 6 bases from J, the junction contained 7 bases not matched to a gene. The CDR3 DNA follows: TGTGCCAGTAGTACCGGGACAGGGTTCGGTCAGCCCCAGCATTTT. Encoded protein: CASSTGTGFGQPQHF.

Concerning this clone itself: This specimen includes other DNA sequences encoding the same CDR3. This chain joins TRBV5-1 and TRBJ1-6; D perhaps matches TRBD1 (5 bases). Germline V lookup: CDR1 SGHRS, CDR2 YFSETQ. V lost 3 bases and J 9 bases, leaving 13 bases between the germline ends. The CDR3 is made up of 14 amino acids. The CDR3 nucleotides read TGCGCCAGCAGCTCCCAGGGCATTGGTTCACCCCTCCACTTT. Protein: CASSSQGIGSPLHF.

The chain couples TRBV2 to TRBJ2-7, with 8 bases aligning to TRBD1. Germline V gene lookup returns CDR1 SNHLY and CDR2 FYNNEI. The CDR3 is 13 amino acids. J lost 2 bases, V lost 8 bases, and 5 bases had no gene match. The CDR3 DNA is TGTGCCAGCGGGAACAGGGGGACCTACGAGCAGTACTTC. This encodes CASGNRGTYEQYF.

V gene TRBV5-1 combines with J gene TRBJ1-1; TRBD1 matches at 8 bases. This CDR3 contains 14 residues. Losses at the gene ends were 0 bases for V and 7 bases for J; bases not matched to a gene: 5. The germline V gene has CDR1 SGHRS and CDR2 YFSETQ. The DNA for the CDR3 is TGCGCCAGCAGCTTGGAGGCAGGGGGCTATGAAGCTTTCTTT. Translating it yields CASSLEAGGYEAFF.

The rearrangement links TRBV5-1 to TRBJ1-4; TRBD1 aligns across 10 bases. Germline trimming cut 4 bases from V and 8 bases from J; bases unmatched to any gene: 11. From germline, CDR1 is SGHRS and CDR2 YFSETQ. The CDR3 loop spans 16 amino acids. CDR3 in amino acids: CASSRISGTGVEKLFF. In DNA, the CDR3 is TGCGCCAGCAGCAGAATCTCCGGGACAGGGGTAGAAAAACTGTTTTTT.

This clone was recorded a few times. The chain combines TRBV2 with TRBJ2-3; D gene unclear. There are 12 residues in the CDR3. V gave up 7 bases and J gave up 7 bases, with 12 bases separating them. Germline lookup yields CDR1 SNHLY and CDR2 FYNNEI. CDR3 in amino acids: CASTPQENTQYF. CDR3 coding DNA: TGTGCCAGCACTCCCCAGGAAAATACGCAGTATTTT.

This clone was found a few times. This sequence joins TRBV6-1 and TRBJ2-7; D not resolved. The CDR3 covers 16 residues. Germline assignment: CDR1 MNHNS and CDR2 SASEGT. V was pared by 1 base and J by 6 bases, with 19 bases between. CDR3 in DNA: TGTGCCAGCAGTGAAGGGTGGCGCCACACGTGGAGCGAGCAGTACTTC. Protein: CASSEGWRHTWSEQYF.

J is TRBJ2-1 and V is TRBV6-5, with D perhaps matching TRBD2 (6 bases). V lost 5 bases and J 4 bases, leaving 15 bases between the germline ends. Per the germline V gene, CDR1 is MNHEY and CDR2 is SVGAGI. The CDR3 totals 15 residues. CDR3 loop: CASSRRLGRYNEQFF. DNA for the CDR3: TGTGCCAGCAGTCGCCGACTAGGGAGGTACAATGAGCAGTTCTTC.

The chain couples TRBV4-2 to TRBJ1-5; no clear D gene. Looked up from germline, CDR1 is LGHNA and CDR2 is YNFKEQ. Trimming took off 0 bases at V and 7 bases at J, with 13 bases between the two ends. The CDR3 consists of 15 residues. This chain's CDR3 is CASSQEFTPRQPQHF. CDR3 in DNA: TGTGCCAGCAGCCAAGAGTTCACCCCAAGGCAGCCCCAGCATTTT.

This chain connects TRBV6-5 to TRBJ2-5; possible D gene TRBD2, 5 bases. Germline V gene data show CDR1 as MNHEY and CDR2 as SVGAGI. CDR3 length: 15 residues. Trimming shortened V by 5 bases and J by 2 bases, and 15 bases separated the two germline ends. CDR3 sequence reads: CASSRLLGGQETQYF. In DNA, the CDR3 is TGTGCCAGCAGTAGACTCTTGGGCGGGCAAGAGACCCAGTACTTC.

This sequence joins TRBV5-4 and TRBJ2-4; 8 positions match TRBD2. The CDR3 consists of 13 residues. The V segment lost 1 base and the J segment 8 bases; nucleotides outside the gene matches: 2. The germline CDR1 and CDR2 sequences are SGHNT and YYREEE (reference sequence). Here the CDR3 reads CASSLTGGDIQYF. In DNA, the CDR3 is TGTGCCAGCAGCTTGACGGGGGGGGACATTCAGTACTTC. The full variable domain, its missing parts supplied by reference TRBV5-4 and TRBJ2-4, is ETGVTQSPTHLIKTRGQQVTLRCSSQSGHNTVSWYQQALGQGPQFIFQYYREEENGRGNFPPRFSGLQFPNYSSELNVNALELDDSALYLCASSLTGGDIQYFGAGTRLSVL.

The chain is built from TRBV13 and TRBJ2-1; 16 positions agree with TRBD2. The CDR3 runs to 18 residues. Germline values: CDR1 PRHDT, CDR2 FYEKMQ (reference sequence). The V and J ends lost 5 bases and 1 base, in that order; junction bases with no gene match: 5. CDR3 sequence: CASSPGLAGGASYNEQFF. The CDR3 DNA is TGTGCCAGCAGCCCGGGACTAGCGGGGGGGGCGTCCTACAATGAGCAGTTCTTC. The full variable domain, rest sourced from reference TRBV13 and TRBJ2-1, is AAGVIQSPRHLIKEKRETATLKCYPIPRHDTVYWYQQGPGQDPQFLISFYEKMQSDKGSIPDRFSAQQFSDYHSELNMSSLELGDSALYFCASSPGLAGGASYNEQFFGPGTRLTVL.

The CDR3 sequence is CASSLGGGGFDTEAFF. In DNA form, the CDR3 reads TGCGCCAGCAGCTTGGGGGGGGGCGGGTTCGACACTGAAGCTTTCTTT. This chain links TRBV5-1 with TRBJ1-1; TRBD1 might be the D (6 bases). This CDR3 comprises 16 residues. Germline assignment: CDR1 SGHRS and CDR2 YFSETQ. The germline V and J ends were trimmed by 0 bases and 3 bases, with 15 bases remaining between them.